Detailed here is one T cell receptor beta chain. Source study methods: Nucleated cell number was recorded as an estimate derived from reference gene primer amplification. Sequenced by immunoSEQ multiplex PCR; TCRdb stores in-frame clones only, minus some. V, J and clone size reflect that table, while D and trimming were determined from the DNA. The repertoire holds about 280,000 clones, 85% seen once, with 5.1% in the top ten. The record originates from a study of blood T cell repertoires in COVID-19. Study as a whole: Material from acute and convalescent COVID-19 was sourced from the United States, Italy and Spain.

The CDR3 contains 16 residues. Germline CDR1 is SGHNT and CDR2 is YYREEE (reference sequence). The ends lost 2 bases at V and 2 bases at J; junction bases unmatched: 6. The rearrangement links TRBV5-4 to TRBJ2-7; 11 nucleotides line up with TRBD2. The TCR sequence derives from a man in his fifties with active or convalescent COVID-19. The material sequenced was peripheral blood. The CDR3: CASSFHGTSGPYEQYF. Written as DNA, the CDR3 is TGTGCCAGCAGCTTTCATGGGACTAGCGGCCCCTACGAGCAGTACTTC.